There are a few counts of the clone carrying this T cell receptor (beta chain). The V and J ends lost 6 bases and 2 bases, in that order; junction bases with no gene match: 8. Germline CDR1 is DFQATT and CDR2 is SNEGSKA (reference sequence). This CDR3 contains 15 residues. Each CDR3 protein is one row after TCRdb ran MiXCR on the 5' RACE reads. The sample holds fewer than 40,000 distinct CDR3 sequences; 7% to 10% are singletons and the top ten take 2.9%. These data are taken from a study of chronic HIV infection and antiretroviral therapy. The chain employs TRBV20-1 and TRBJ2-7, with TRBD1 matching 12 bases. The TCR was taken from an adult who had HIV and had not received antiretroviral therapy, or was an uninfected healthy control (not recorded which). Source material: peripheral blood. CDR3 DNA: TGCAGTGCCCTCAGCCGGGACAGGGGGCCCTACGAGCAGTACTTC. Its translation: CSALSRDRGPYEQYF.